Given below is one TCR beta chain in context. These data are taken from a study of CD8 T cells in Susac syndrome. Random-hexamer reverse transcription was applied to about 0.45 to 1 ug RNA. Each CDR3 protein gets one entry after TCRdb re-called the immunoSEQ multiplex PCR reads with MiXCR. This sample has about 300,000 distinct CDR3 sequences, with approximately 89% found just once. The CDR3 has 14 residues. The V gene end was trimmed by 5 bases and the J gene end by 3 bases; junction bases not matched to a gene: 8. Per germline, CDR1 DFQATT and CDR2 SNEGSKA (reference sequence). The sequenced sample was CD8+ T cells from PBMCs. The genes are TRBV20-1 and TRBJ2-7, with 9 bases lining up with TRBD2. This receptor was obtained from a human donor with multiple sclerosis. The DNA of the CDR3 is TGCAGTGCTGCTTTAGCGGGAGATATCTACGAGCAGTACTTC. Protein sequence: CSAALAGDIYEQYF.